The next 8 T cell receptor beta chains were all read from a single sample in a study of PD-1 blockade in classical Hodgkin lymphoma. All patients experienced relapse after autologous stem cell transplantation, and brentuximab vedotin exposure was variable. The assay was immunoSEQ multiplex PCR, and TCRdb's table has in-frame clones only and misses some. The repertoire holds about 46,000 clones, with around 66% as singletons. Sequences were derived from peripheral blood mononuclear cells (PBMCs), sampled at baseline. The receptors were sampled from a human donor with classical Hodgkin lymphoma.

In its sample, this clone was seen once. In the same sample, other DNA sequences code for this CDR3. The chain has TRBV5-1 and TRBJ1-1; no definite D call. CDR3 length: 13 residues. CDR1 and CDR2 (germline): SGHRS, YFSETQ. The V end was cut by 5 bases, the J end by 0 bases, with 8 bases between. CDR3 loop: CASRATMNTEAFF. The CDR3 coding sequence is TGCGCCAGCAGGGCTACCATGAACACTGAAGCTTTCTTT.

The chain couples TRBV19 to TRBJ1-5; the D is unclear. This CDR3 has 10 residues. Trimming pared 4 bases from V and 7 bases from J, leaving 2 bases between. Germline V gene sequence: CDR1 LNHDA, CDR2 SQIVND (reference sequence). CDR3 DNA: TGTGCCAGTAGTAACCAGCCCCAGCATTTT. Its translation is CASSNQPQHF.

A few counts support this clone. This rearrangement joins TRBV13 to TRBJ2-7; D not certain. V was trimmed by 5 bases and J by 4 bases, leaving 12 bases between them. The V gene's germline CDR1 is PRHDT and CDR2 FYEKMQ (reference sequence). This CDR3 comprises 13 residues. DNA for the CDR3: TGTGCCAGCAGCGGTCAACCCTTTTACGAGCAGTACTTC. Protein product: CASSGQPFYEQYF.

The chain combines TRBV5-6 with TRBJ1-3, with D possibly matching TRBD1 (5 bases). CDR3 size: 16 residues. In germline, CDR1 is SGHDT, CDR2 YYEEEE. The V end lost 1 base, the J end lost 0 bases, and 11 bases lay between the germline ends. Written as DNA, the CDR3 is TGTGCCAGCAGCTTGTATGCAGGGAGCTCTGGAAACACCATATATTTT. This gives the protein CASSLYAGSSGNTIYF.

V is TRBV25-1 and J is TRBJ2-5; TRBD1 is a possible D gene (6 bases). This CDR3 region has 14 residues. Deletions cut 2 bases from V and 6 bases from J, with 13 bases between. Germline V gene lookup returns CDR1 MGHDK and CDR2 SYGVNS. CDR3 DNA sequence: TGTGCCAGCAGTGAAGGACAGATTCAAAAGACCCAGTACTTC. It encodes CASSEGQIQKTQYF.

The chain employs TRBV5-1 and TRBJ1-2, with a possible D match to TRBD1 (6 bases). V was pared by 4 bases and J by 1 base, with 11 bases between. From germline, CDR1 is SGHRS and CDR2 YFSETQ. This CDR3 has 14 residues. CDR3 protein: CASSPGQNNYGYTF. The CDR3 nucleotides are TGCGCCAGCAGCCCAGGACAGAATAACTATGGCTACACCTTC.

This chain uses TRBV30 with TRBJ1-1, with 7 bases aligning to TRBD1. From germline, CDR1 is GTSNPN and CDR2 SVGIG (reference sequence). This CDR3 is built from 12 residues. The CDR3 sequence: CALRGGRGEAFF. In DNA, the CDR3 is TGTGCTTTGCGAGGGGGCCGGGGAGAAGCTTTCTTT.

This clone turned up a few times. The gene calls are TRBV6-6 and TRBJ1-3, with D possibly TRBD1 on 5 matching bases. Between the trimmed V and J ends, which lost 5 bases and 0 bases, there was a span of 14 bases. This CDR3 spans 16 amino acids. Germline-derived CDR1 and CDR2 are MNHNY and SVGAGI (reference sequence). The CDR3 protein is CASSSPPGPSGNTIYF. CDR3 in DNA: TGTGCCAGCAGTAGTCCCCCGGGGCCCTCTGGAAACACCATATATTTT.